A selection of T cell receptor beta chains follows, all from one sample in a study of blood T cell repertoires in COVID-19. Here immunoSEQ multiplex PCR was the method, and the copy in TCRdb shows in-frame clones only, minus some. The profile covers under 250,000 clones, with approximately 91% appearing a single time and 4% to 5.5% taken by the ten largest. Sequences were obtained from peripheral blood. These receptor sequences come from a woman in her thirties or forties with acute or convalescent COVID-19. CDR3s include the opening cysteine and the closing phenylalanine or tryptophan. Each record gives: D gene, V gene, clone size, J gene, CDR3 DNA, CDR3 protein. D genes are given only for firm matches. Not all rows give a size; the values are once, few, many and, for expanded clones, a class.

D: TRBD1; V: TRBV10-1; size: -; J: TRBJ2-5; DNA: TGCGCCAGCAGTGAGTTTTCGAGGACAGGGAAAGAGACCCAGTACTTC; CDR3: CASSEFSRTGKETQYF
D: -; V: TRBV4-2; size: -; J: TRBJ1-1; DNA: TGTGCCAGCAGCCAAGATCCGGTGGGCTGGGACACTGAAGCTTTCTTT; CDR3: CASSQDPVGWDTEAFF
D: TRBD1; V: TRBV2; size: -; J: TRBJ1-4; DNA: TGTGCCAGCAGGGAGACAGGGGGAAACGAAAAACTGTTTTTT; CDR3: CASRETGGNEKLFF
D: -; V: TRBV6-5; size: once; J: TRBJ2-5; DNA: TGTGCCAGCAGTAGTGGGGGGGCGGCAGAAGAGACCCAGTACTTC; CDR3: CASSSGGAAEETQYF
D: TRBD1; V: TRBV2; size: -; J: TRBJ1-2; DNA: TGTGCCAGCACTTCTGCGGGACAGGTAGACTATGGCTACACCTTC; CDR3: CASTSAGQVDYGYTF
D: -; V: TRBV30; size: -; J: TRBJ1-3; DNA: TGTGCCTGGAGTGTGAGAGTCCTCTCTGGAAACACCATATATTTT; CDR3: CAWSVRVLSGNTIYF
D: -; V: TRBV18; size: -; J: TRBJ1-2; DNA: TGTGCCAGCTCACCACCGTATCCAGGGGCCTATGGCTACACCTTC; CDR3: CASSPPYPGAYGYTF
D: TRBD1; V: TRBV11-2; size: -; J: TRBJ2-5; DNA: TGTGCCAGCAGCCCCAGGACAGGGTCCTACCAAGAGACCCAGTACTTC; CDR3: CASSPRTGSYQETQYF
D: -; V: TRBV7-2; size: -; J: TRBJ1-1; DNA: TGTGCCAGCAGCATAAACAGGTATAGCTACACTGAAGCTTTCTTT; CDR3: CASSINRYSYTEAFF
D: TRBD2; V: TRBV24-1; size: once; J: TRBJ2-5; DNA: TGTGCCACCAGTGACACTAGCGGGGGAAAGACCCAGTACTTC; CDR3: CATSDTSGGKTQYF
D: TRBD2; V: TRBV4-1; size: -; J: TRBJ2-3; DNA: TGCGCCAGCAGCCCCAAGTTAAAGAGCGGGGGGACAGATACGCAGTATTTT; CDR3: CASSPKLKSGGTDTQYF
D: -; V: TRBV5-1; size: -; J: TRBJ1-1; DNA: TGCGCCAGCAGCTTGGCAGGGTATGGCACTGAAGCTTTCTTT; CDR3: CASSLAGYGTEAFF
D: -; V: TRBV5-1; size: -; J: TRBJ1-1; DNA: TGCGCCAGCAGCTTCCGCGGCGAGAACACTGAAGCTTTCTTT; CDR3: CASSFRGENTEAFF
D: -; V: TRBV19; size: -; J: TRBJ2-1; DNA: TGTGCCAGTAACGGCCCCAGGCAGGACAGCTCCTACAATGAGCAGTTCTTC; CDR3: CASNGPRQDSSYNEQFF
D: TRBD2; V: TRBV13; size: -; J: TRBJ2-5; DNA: TGTGCCAGCAGCTCGGCGGGGGGCGGGGAGGAGACCCAGTACTTC; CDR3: CASSSAGGGEETQYF
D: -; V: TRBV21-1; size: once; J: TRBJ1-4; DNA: TGTGCCAGCAGCAACGGGATAATGAGTGAAAAACTGTTTTTT; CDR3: CASSNGIMSEKLFF
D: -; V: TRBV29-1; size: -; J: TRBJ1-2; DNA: TGCAGCGTTTTTAGACATAACTATGGCTACACCTTC; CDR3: CSVFRHNYGYTF
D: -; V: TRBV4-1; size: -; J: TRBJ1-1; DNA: TGCGCCAGCAGCTTAAGGGGAACTGAAGCTTTCTTT; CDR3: CASSLRGTEAFF
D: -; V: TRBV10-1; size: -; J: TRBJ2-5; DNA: TGCGCCAGCAGTGAGGGCAGGGCCGGGACCCAGTACTTC; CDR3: CASSEGRAGTQYF
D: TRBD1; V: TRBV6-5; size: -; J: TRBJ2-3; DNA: TGTGCCAGCACCCGGGACAGGGGAGGCACAGATACGCAGTATTTT; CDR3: CASTRDRGGTDTQYF
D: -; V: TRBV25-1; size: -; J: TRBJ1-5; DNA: TGTGCCAGCAACAGGCAGGTTCGGGTTCGTCAGGATCAGCCCCAGCATTTT; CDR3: CASNRQVRVRQDQPQHF
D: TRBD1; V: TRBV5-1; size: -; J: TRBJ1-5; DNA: TGCGCCAGCAGCTTGTCAGGGGGCGCGGGACAGCCCCAGCATTTT; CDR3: CASSLSGGAGQPQHF
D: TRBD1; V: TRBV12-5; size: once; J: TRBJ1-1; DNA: TGTGCTAGCGACAGGGGAGAGAACACTGAAGCTTTCTTT; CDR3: CASDRGENTEAFF
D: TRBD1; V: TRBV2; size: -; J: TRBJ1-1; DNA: TGTGCCAGCAGTGGGACAGGGGTTTGGGACACTGAAGCTTTCTTT; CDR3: CASSGTGVWDTEAFF
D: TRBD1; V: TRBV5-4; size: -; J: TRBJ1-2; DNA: TGTGCCAGCAGCTTGGTAGAGGGGGCGCGGTATGGCTACACCTTC; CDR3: CASSLVEGARYGYTF
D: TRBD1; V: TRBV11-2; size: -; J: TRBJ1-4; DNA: TGTGCCAGCAGCGACCAACAGGGGTGGAATGAAAAACTGTTTTTT; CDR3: CASSDQQGWNEKLFF
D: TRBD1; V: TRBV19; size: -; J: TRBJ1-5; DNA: TGTGCCAGTAGCGGGACAGGACGCGAGCCCCAGCATTTT; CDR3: CASSGTGREPQHF
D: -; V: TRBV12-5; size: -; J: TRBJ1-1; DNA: TGTGCTAGTGGCCTCAGTAGGGGCGCGAACACTGAAGCTTTCTTT; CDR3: CASGLSRGANTEAFF
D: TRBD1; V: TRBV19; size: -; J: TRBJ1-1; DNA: TGTGCCAGTAGTATTACCGGGACAGGGGGAGGTGAAGCTTTCTTT; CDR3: CASSITGTGGGEAFF
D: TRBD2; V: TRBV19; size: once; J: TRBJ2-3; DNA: TGTGCCAGTAGGCGCTCGGGGGGGAAAGATACGCAGTATTTT; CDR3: CASRRSGGKDTQYF
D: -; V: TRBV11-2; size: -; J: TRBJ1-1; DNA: TGTGCCAGCAGCCCCACCCGTGGAGTTTTCGGTGAAGCTTTCTTT; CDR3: CASSPTRGVFGEAFF
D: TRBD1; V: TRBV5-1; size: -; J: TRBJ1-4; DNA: TGCGCCAGCAGCTTGGGAGGGACAGGGAGAACTAATGAAAAACTGTTTTTT; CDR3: CASSLGGTGRTNEKLFF
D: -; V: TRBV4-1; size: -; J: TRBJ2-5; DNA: TGCGCCAGCAGCCAATCCGGGGTGAGCCAAGAGACCCAGTACTTC; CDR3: CASSQSGVSQETQYF
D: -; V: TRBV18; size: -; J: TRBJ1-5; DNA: TGTGCCAGCTCACCAGGAGGAAATCAGCCCCAGCATTTT; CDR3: CASSPGGNQPQHF
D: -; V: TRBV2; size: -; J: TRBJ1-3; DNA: TGTGCCAGCTCGTTGAGTAGCTCTGGAAACACCATATATTTT; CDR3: CASSLSSSGNTIYF